This T cell receptor beta chain was identified in a study of regulatory T cells in long-lasting Graves disease. This clonotype has ten or more counts. Through Arm-PCR of CDR3 regions and iRepertoire HTBI primers, TCR beta libraries were built. TCRdb analysed the multiplex PCR reads with MiXCR anew, one entry per CDR3 protein. The sample carries some 500,000 distinct CDR3 sequences, roughly 15% recorded once. Time point here: newly diagnosed GD, antithyroid drugs for less than 3 months. Generation of the TCR library employed RNA extracted from PBMCs. The patients were enrolled through endocrinology in Xi'an, China. Trimming cost V 5 bases and J 1 base, with 8 bases left between them. The CDR3 totals 12 residues. In germline, CDR1 is GTSNPN, CDR2 SVGIG (reference sequence). The sample also formed part of further work on T cells in Graves' hyperthyroidism and ophthalmopathy. From that paper: Graves' hyperthyroidism showing no ophthalmopathy progression within 18 months was considered stable. Before onset, by a median of approximately 6.8 months, the model predicted ophthalmopathy.

V usage is TRBV30 and J usage is TRBJ1-1, with no clear D. The input for sequencing was peripheral blood mononuclear cells (PBMCs), taken at new diagnosis, from a patient treated with antithyroid drugs. The clonotype was recovered from a woman between 40 and 65 years old with Graves disease. CDR3 DNA sequence: TGTGCCTGGGGTACGGAGAACACTGAAGCTTTCTTT. It codes for CAWGTENTEAFF.